This T cell receptor beta chain originates from a study of T-cell reconstitution after alpha-beta-depleted transplantation in children. Study conclusions and caveats: Several hundred expanded graft clones reportedly gave rise to the alpha-beta T cells present about two months after transplant. T-cell numbers and diversity, one year after transplant, stemmed largely from T cells that were newly produced. In some patients, recipient T cells and intrathymic progenitors surviving conditioning explained high day-60 diversity.

With 7 bases clipped from V and 4 bases from J, the junction kept 12 bases outside the gene matches. CDR3 length: 15 amino acids. CDR1 is SGDLS and CDR2 is YYNGEE in the germline V gene. Preparation of the TCRbeta library was carried out with unique molecular identifiers. TCRdb redid the calling of the PCR reads with MiXCR, one entry per CDR3 protein. The profile covers 200,000 or so distinct CDR3 sequences, with about 8.4% appearing a single time and about 40% taken by the ten largest. Concerning this clonotype itself: Antigen: not known. A read error may be the cause here, since a much bigger clone is one base away.

The sample here was PBMCs, mostly from graft donor cells, taken 360 days after TCRalphabeta/CD19-depleted stem cell transplant. The chain recombines TRBV9 with TRBJ2-7, with 9 bases fitting TRBD1. This clonotype was obtained from a male patient aged 2-15 years who had a stem cell transplant for acute myeloid leukemia, so the T cells may come from the graft donor. Here the CDR3 DNA reads TGTGCCAGCGGCTCCACCTGGGACAGGGATTACGAGCAGTACTTC. This translates into CASGSTWDRDYEQYF.